The next 9 T cell receptor beta chains were all read from a single sample in a study of CD8+ T cells in alopecia areata. In each case, RNA was isolated and then reverse transcribed into cDNA as the sequencing template. Using immunoSEQ multiplex PCR, the repertoire was profiled, and TCRdb retains in-frame clones only, with some absent. The top ten hold roughly 4.8% of the sample, which has roughly 130,000 clones, over 50% seen once. The sample here was CD4+ T cells sorted from blood, taken at week 0. The receptors were gathered from a human donor with alopecia areata.

This clone was picked up a small number of times. V usage is TRBV5-1 and J usage is TRBJ1-1; TRBD1 might be the D (5 bases). Germline V lookup: CDR1 SGHRS, CDR2 YFSETQ. The CDR3 contains 14 residues. The V end was cut by 1 base, the J end by 5 bases, with 12 bases between. CDR3 nucleotide sequence: TGCGCCAGCAGCTTGAGGCCCGGGGGGACTGAAGCTTTCTTT. It is translated as CASSLRPGGTEAFF.

The chain links TRBV7-2 to TRBJ2-3; no firm D call. V was cut by 2 bases and J by 2 bases, with 14 bases left in between. The germline CDR1 and CDR2 sequences are SGHTA and FQGNSA. The CDR3 totals 16 residues. CDR3 in amino acids: CASSLNAIPNTDTQYF. CDR3 nucleotide sequence: TGTGCCAGCAGCTTAAACGCGATACCGAACACAGATACGCAGTATTTT.

V and J are TRBV14 and TRBJ2-1, with D perhaps matching TRBD1 or TRBD2 (5 bases each). This CDR3 spans 13 amino acids. From germline, CDR1 is SGHDN and CDR2 FVKESK. With 6 bases removed from V and 9 bases from J, the gap between germline ends came to 15 bases. In nucleotides, the CDR3 is TGTGCCAGCAGTCCGACCAGGGCGGGTGAGCAGTTCTTC. This gives the protein CASSPTRAGEQFF. The full variable domain, rest sourced from reference TRBV14 and TRBJ2-1, is EAGVTQFPSHSVIEKGQTVTLRCDPISGHDNLYWYRRVMGKEIKFLLHFVKESKQDESGMPNNRFLAERTGGTYSTLKVQPAELEDSGVYFCASSPTRAGEQFFGPGTRLTVL.

The chain is built from TRBV23-1 and TRBJ1-2, with TRBD1 as a possible D gene (5 bases). TRBV23-1 is placed among ORFs of uncertain function. The CDR3 has 13 amino acids. Trimming stripped 5 bases from V and 1 base from J, with 8 bases between. Here the CDR3 reads CASSKTVNYGYTF. CDR3 DNA: TGCGCCAGCAGTAAGACAGTTAACTATGGCTACACCTTC.

The V and J genes are TRBV9 and TRBJ2-2; possible D gene TRBD2, 5 bases. The CDR3 runs 14 residues. Trimming cost V 4 bases and J 6 bases, with 13 bases left between them. Germline CDR1 is SGDLS and CDR2 is YYNGEE. This CDR3 reads CASSPTGSPGELFF. The CDR3 DNA reads as TGTGCCAGCAGCCCGACTGGGAGCCCCGGGGAGCTGTTTTTT.

This chain links TRBV6-5 with TRBJ2-7; perhaps TRBD2 as D (5 bases). The CDR3 is made up of 12 amino acids. In germline, CDR1 is MNHEY, CDR2 SVGAGI. V was shortened by 5 bases and J by 4 bases, with 9 bases between the two germline ends. Here the CDR3 reads CASSRGIYEQYF. The CDR3 DNA follows: TGTGCCAGCAGTCGAGGGATTTACGAGCAGTACTTC.

The chain carries TRBV10-3 and TRBJ1-1, with 11 nucleotides matching TRBD1. This CDR3 spans 16 amino acids. Germline V gene sequence: CDR1 ENHRY, CDR2 SYGVKD. Trimming at V came to 6 bases and at J to 1 base, leaving 7 bases not matched to a gene. The CDR3 bases are TGTGCCATCAGGCCCGGGACAGGGGGTAAGAACACTGAAGCTTTCTTT. Encoded protein: CAIRPGTGGKNTEAFF.

CDR3 residues: CASRSGTGQNEKLFF. In DNA form, the CDR3 reads TGTGCCAGCAGATCCGGGACAGGCCAGAATGAAAAACTGTTTTTT. J is TRBJ1-4 and V is TRBV27; TRBD1 agrees at 8 bases. The CDR3 has 15 residues. Germline trimming cut 6 bases from V and 5 bases from J; bases unmatched to any gene: 8. Looked up from germline, CDR1 is MNHEY and CDR2 is SMNVEV (reference sequence).

The rearrangement links TRBV4-1 to TRBJ1-2; 9 nucleotides match TRBD1. The germline gives CDR1 MGHRA, CDR2 YSYEKL. V dropped 2 bases and J dropped 7; count of bases not matched to a gene: 8. The CDR3 spans 15 residues. The CDR3 region has the DNA TGCGCCAGCAGCCAACCCCGGGACAGGGTCGTTGGCTACACCTTC. Translated: CASSQPRDRVVGYTF.